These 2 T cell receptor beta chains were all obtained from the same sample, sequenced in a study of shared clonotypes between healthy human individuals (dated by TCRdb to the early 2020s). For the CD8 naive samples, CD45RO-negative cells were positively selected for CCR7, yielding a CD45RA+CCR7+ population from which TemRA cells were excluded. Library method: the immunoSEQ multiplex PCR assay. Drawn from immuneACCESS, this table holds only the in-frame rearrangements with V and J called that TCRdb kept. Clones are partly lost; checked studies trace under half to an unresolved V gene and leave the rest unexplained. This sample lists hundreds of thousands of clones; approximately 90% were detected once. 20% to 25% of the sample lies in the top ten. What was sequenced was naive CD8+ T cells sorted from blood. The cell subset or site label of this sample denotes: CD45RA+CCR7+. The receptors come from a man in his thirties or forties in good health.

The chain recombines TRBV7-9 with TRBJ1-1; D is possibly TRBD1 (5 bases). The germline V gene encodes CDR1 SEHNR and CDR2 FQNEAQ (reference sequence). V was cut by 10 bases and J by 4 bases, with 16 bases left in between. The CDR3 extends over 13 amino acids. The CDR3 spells CANQRDEATEAFF. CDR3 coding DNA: TGTGCCAATCAGAGGGACGAGGCCACTGAAGCTTTCTTT.

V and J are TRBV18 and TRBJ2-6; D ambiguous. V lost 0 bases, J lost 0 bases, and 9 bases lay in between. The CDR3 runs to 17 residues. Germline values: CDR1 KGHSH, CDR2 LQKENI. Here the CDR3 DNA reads TGTGCCAGCTCACCACCGTTTGGTAGCTCTGGGGCCAACGTCCTGACTTTC. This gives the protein CASSPPFGSSGANVLTF. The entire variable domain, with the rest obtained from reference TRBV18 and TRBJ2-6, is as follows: NAGVMQNPRHLVRRRGQEARLRCSPMKGHSHVYWYRQLPEEGLKFMVYLQKENIIDESGMPKERFSAEFPKEGPSILRIQQVVRGDSAAYFCASSPPFGSSGANVLTFGAGSRLTVL.